Below, one T cell receptor beta chain is given with its context. What it binds is unknown. The sample belongs to a study of radiation and T cells in renal cell carcinoma. Study outcomes and limitations: From baseline, blood top tumor clonotypes peaked at 2 weeks post-radiation.

Libraries were prepared by immunoSEQ multiplex PCR; TCRdb keeps only in-frame clonotypes and omits some of them. The sample yields 20,000 to 25,000 clones, 70% to 80% seen once. The time point denotes: baseline pretreatment blood. Sample treatment: 15 Gy SBRT to primary tumor, nephrectomy 4 weeks later. After SBRT, blood was collected at 2 and 4 weeks, plus baseline. The sequencing here drew on blood, taken from a patient whose treatment included radiotherapy and nephrectomy. This sequence originates from a man aged 55 to 70 with renal cell carcinoma.

CDR3 protein: CAWSLEVEQYF. CDR3 bases: TGTGCCTGGAGCCTAGAGGTCGAGCAGTACTTC. This rearrangement joins TRBV30 to TRBJ2-7; D not resolved. Germline V gene sequence: CDR1 GTSNPN, CDR2 SVGIG (reference sequence). V was clipped by 3 bases and J by 6 bases, with 9 bases between them. There are 11 residues in the CDR3.